Presented here are 24 T cell receptor beta chains from one specimen sequenced in a study of blood T cell repertoires in COVID-19. The data were produced by immunoSEQ multiplex PCR, yet TCRdb's version contains in-frame clones alone and is incomplete. The table lists about 200,000 clones, approximately 81% of them singletons, with less than 11% in the top ten. Sequencing input: peripheral blood. The receptor set was obtained from a woman of 80 years or more with acute or convalescent COVID-19.

The gene calls are TRBV2 and TRBJ1-1, with 9 bases identical to TRBD1. CDR1 SNHLY and CDR2 FYNNEI come from the germline V gene. The V and J ends lost 2 bases and 7 bases, in that order; junction bases with no gene match: 2. The CDR3 consists of 13 residues. The CDR3 loop is CASSERGQGEAFF. The CDR3 nucleotides read TGTGCCAGCAGTGAAAGGGGACAGGGTGAAGCTTTCTTT. Drawing the rest from reference TRBV2 and TRBJ1-1, the complete variable domain is EPEVTQTPSHQVTQMGQEVILRCVPISNHLYFYWYRQILGQKVEFLVSFYNNEISEKSEIFDDQFSVERPDGSNFTLKIRSTKLEDSAMYFCASSERGQGEAFFGQGTRLTVV.

The rearrangement links TRBV5-1 to TRBJ1-4, with 8 bases that match TRBD1. The CDR3 consists of 15 residues. After removal of 0 bases from V and 5 bases from J, the junction contained 3 bases not matched to a gene. The germline CDR1 and CDR2 sequences are SGHRS and YFSETQ. The CDR3 spells CASSLGQGANEKLFF. The CDR3 DNA follows: TGCGCCAGCAGCTTGGGGCAGGGGGCCAATGAAAAACTGTTTTTT.

The rearrangement joins TRBV20-1 to TRBJ1-1; no definite D call. Trimming took 3 bases from V and 0 from J, leaving 5 bases between them. This CDR3 has 12 amino acids. The germline CDR1 and CDR2 sequences are DFQATT and SNEGSKA (reference sequence). CDR3 sequence: CSASSVNTEAFF. The CDR3 DNA reads as TGCAGTGCTAGTTCTGTGAACACTGAAGCTTTCTTT.

This chain connects TRBV9 to TRBJ2-3, with D possibly TRBD1 on 6 matching bases. V shed 0 bases and J shed 2 bases, with 10 bases lying between them. The CDR3 sequence is 15 residues long. Germline-derived CDR1 and CDR2 are SGDLS and YYNGEE. The CDR3 sequence is CASSVVGAYTDTQYF. Written as DNA, the CDR3 is TGTGCCAGCAGCGTAGTGGGGGCCTACACAGATACGCAGTATTTT.

V gene TRBV19 combines with J gene TRBJ2-2; TRBD2 is a possible D gene (6 bases). With 6 bases removed from V and 7 bases from J, the gap between germline ends came to 18 bases. Germline lookup yields CDR1 LNHDA and CDR2 SQIVND (reference sequence). The length of the CDR3 is 15 residues. In DNA, the CDR3 is TGTGCCAGTAGAGGTAGCGGATGGGCGCACGGGGAGCTGTTTTTT. Translated, it gives CASRGSGWAHGELFF.

The V call is TRBV18, the J call TRBJ1-1; no clear D. The CDR3 extends over 15 amino acids. The germline V gene has CDR1 KGHSH and CDR2 LQKENI. Trimming took off 3 bases at V and 1 base at J, with 12 bases between the two ends. The CDR3 reads CASSPPGRSNTEAFF. The CDR3 region has the DNA TGTGCCAGCTCACCGCCAGGCCGATCGAACACTGAAGCTTTCTTT.

CDR3 residues: CASSPGTAYTDTQYF. The CDR3 region has the DNA TGTGCCAGCAGCCCCGGGACAGCTTACACAGATACGCAGTATTTT. The chain uses TRBV7-3 and TRBJ2-3; 7 nucleotides agree with TRBD1. CDR3 length equals 15 residues. Germline assignment: CDR1 SGHTA and CDR2 FQGTGA. V trimming: 5 bases; J trimming: 2 bases; junction bases outside the gene matches: 7.

About this clone itself: The sample carries other DNA sequences with the same CDR3. The V call is TRBV7-9, the J call TRBJ2-3; D gene uncertain. The CDR3 is 12 amino acids. Germline V lookup: CDR1 SEHNR, CDR2 FQNEAQ (reference sequence). V lost 5 bases to trimming and J lost 6 bases, with 9 bases between them. This CDR3 reads CASSPLSDTQYF. Here the CDR3 DNA reads TGTGCCAGCAGCCCCCTTAGTGATACGCAGTATTTT.

This clone occurred a few times. The rearrangement joins TRBV29-1 to TRBJ1-4; D is unclear. Trimming cost V 6 bases and J 6 bases, with 5 bases left between them. The V gene's germline CDR1 is SQVTM and CDR2 ANQGSEA. The CDR3 has 10 residues. The CDR3 reads CSVLDEKLFF. DNA for the CDR3: TGCAGCGTATTAGATGAAAAACTGTTTTTT.

This clone is a singleton in its sample. The V gene is TRBV27, the J gene TRBJ2-1; 12 nucleotides agree with TRBD2. V dropped 8 bases and J dropped 4; count of bases not matched to a gene: 6. CDR1 and CDR2 from the germline V gene are MNHEY and SMNVEV (reference sequence). The CDR3 contains 15 residues. CDR3 nucleotides: TGTGCCAGCCGACTACTAGCGGGAGGTTACAATGAGCAGTTCTTC. It codes for CASRLLAGGYNEQFF.

This chain links TRBV7-8 with TRBJ2-3; 9 nucleotides align to TRBD2. The V gene's germline CDR1 is SGHVS and CDR2 FQNEAQ. CDR3 length equals 14 residues. Trimming removed 3 bases from V and 3 bases from J; junction bases left unmatched: 1. CDR3 in DNA: TGTGCCAGCAGCTTTAGCGGGAGTACAGATACGCAGTATTTT. This encodes CASSFSGSTDTQYF. The variable domain in full, with the rest retrieved from reference TRBV7-8 and TRBJ2-3, is GAGVSQSPRYKVAKRGQDVALRCDPISGHVSLFWYQQALGQGPEFLTYFQNEAQLDKSGLPSDRFFAERPEGSVSTLKIQRTQQEDSAVYLCASSFSGSTDTQYFGPGTRLTVL.

The gene calls are TRBV24-1 and TRBJ1-3; the D gene is possibly TRBD1 (6 bases). Germline CDR1 KGHDR, CDR2 SFDVKD. There are 15 residues in the CDR3. Trimming stripped 4 bases from V and 1 base from J, with 10 bases between. CDR3 loop: CATSDNTGSGNTIYF. In nucleotides, the CDR3 is TGTGCCACCAGTGACAACACAGGGTCTGGAAACACCATATATTTT.

In its sample, this clone was seen once. This chain connects TRBV5-1 to TRBJ1-6; 8 bases align to TRBD1. Germline CDR1 and CDR2: SGHRS and YFSETQ. The CDR3 is 14 residues long. V lost 4 bases and J lost 9; bases outside the gene matches: 6. The CDR3 sequence: CASSRDRGSSPLHF. The CDR3 DNA reads as TGCGCCAGCAGCAGAGACAGGGGAAGTTCACCCCTCCACTTT.

V gene TRBV6-5 combines with J gene TRBJ1-1; D is uncertain. Trimming removed 8 bases at V and 3 bases at J, with 16 bases between. CDR3 length: 14 amino acids. Germline assignment: CDR1 MNHEY and CDR2 SVGAGI. The CDR3 reads CASALAVRDTEAFF. CDR3 coding DNA: TGTGCCAGCGCCCTAGCGGTAAGAGACACTGAAGCTTTCTTT.

This clone was seen a single time. The genes are TRBV5-8 and TRBJ1-5, with D maybe TRBD1 (6 bases). The CDR3 is 13 amino acids. V was clipped by 4 bases and J by 5 bases, with 10 bases between them. Germline CDR1 reads SGHTS; CDR2 reads YDEGEE. DNA for the CDR3: TGTGCCAGCAGCACCCCAGGGGATCAGCCCCAGCATTTT. It specifies CASSTPGDQPQHF.

The gene calls are TRBV7-8 and TRBJ2-1, with 9 nucleotides matching TRBD1. Germline values: CDR1 SGHVS, CDR2 FQNEAQ. V dropped 7 bases and J dropped 2; count of bases not matched to a gene: 6. The CDR3 is 15 amino acids. DNA of the CDR3: TGTGCCAGCAAAGGGACAGGGTCAGCCTACAATGAGCAGTTCTTC. It codes for CASKGTGSAYNEQFF.

This chain uses TRBV19 with TRBJ1-1; D uncertain. CDR3 length equals 14 residues. Germline V gene lookup returns CDR1 LNHDA and CDR2 SQIVND (reference sequence). Deletions cut 4 bases from V and 3 bases from J, with 12 bases between. CDR3 protein: CASSTRPRDTEAFF. Here the CDR3 DNA reads TGTGCCAGTAGTACAAGGCCCCGGGACACTGAAGCTTTCTTT.

V and J are TRBV30 and TRBJ1-1; D remains unclear. The germline gives CDR1 GTSNPN, CDR2 SVGIG (reference sequence). With 1 base removed from V and 8 bases from J, the gap between germline ends came to 14 bases. The CDR3 is made up of 13 amino acids. CDR3 loop: CAWSAQEGTEAFF. As DNA, the CDR3 is TGTGCCTGGAGTGCCCAGGAGGGAACCGAAGCTTTCTTT. Variable domain in full (rest from reference TRBV30 and TRBJ1-1): SQTIHQWPATLVQPVGSPLSLECTVEGTSNPNLYWYRQAAGRGLQLLFYSVGIGQISSEVPQNLSASRPQDRQFILSSKKLLLSDSGFYLCAWSAQEGTEAFFGQGTRLTVV.

The V gene is TRBV7-2, the J gene TRBJ2-7; D is unresolved. The V end was cut by 1 base, the J end by 3 bases, with 10 bases between. The germline CDR1 and CDR2 sequences are SGHTA and FQGNSA. There are 14 residues in the CDR3. In DNA, the CDR3 is TGTGCCAGCAGCTTAGACCCCGAGAGCTACGAGCAGTACTTC. This gives the protein CASSLDPESYEQYF.

This clone was detected only a few times. V usage is TRBV6-2 or TRBV6-3 and J usage is TRBJ1-5; 10 nucleotides line up with TRBD1. Germline CDR1 reads MNHEY; CDR2 reads SVGEGT. This CDR3 is built from 14 residues. Unmatched junction bases numbered 4, after V lost 4 bases and J lost 7 bases. The CDR3 DNA reads TGTGCCAGCAGTTCTCTGACAGGGGGCCAGCCCCAGCATTTT. Amino acid sequence: CASSSLTGGQPQHF.

This chain joins TRBV19 and TRBJ1-1; no clear D. Trimming took 4 bases from V and 5 from J, leaving 17 bases between them. Germline CDR1 reads LNHDA; CDR2 reads SQIVND (reference sequence). The CDR3 extends over 15 amino acids. The CDR3 bases are TGTGCCAGTAGTACCCCTGGCAGTCCGAGGACTGAAGCTTTCTTT. Protein sequence: CASSTPGSPRTEAFF.

The V gene is TRBV10-2, the J gene TRBJ2-1; a weak D match, TRBD1 (5 bases). CDR3 size: 13 residues. Germline V gene sequence: CDR1 WSHSY, CDR2 SAAADI. The V and J ends lost 2 bases and 4 bases respectively, with 6 bases between them. CDR3 region: CASSEGAYNEQFF. The CDR3 DNA reads as TGCGCCAGCAGTGAGGGGGCGTACAATGAGCAGTTCTTC.

This chain uses TRBV19 with TRBJ2-2; TRBD1 matches at 7 bases. The V gene's germline CDR1 is LNHDA and CDR2 SQIVND (reference sequence). The CDR3 covers 15 residues. V lost 7 bases and J lost 3; bases outside the gene matches: 8. DNA of the CDR3: TGTGCCAGTATGAGGGCAGGGGGTTACACCGGGGAGCTGTTTTTT. It translates to CASMRAGGYTGELFF.

The rearrangement joins TRBV27 to TRBJ1-2; 9 nucleotides match TRBD1. The CDR3 totals 16 residues. The germline gives CDR1 MNHEY, CDR2 SMNVEV (reference sequence). The V and J ends lost 6 bases and 4 bases, in that order; junction bases with no gene match: 12. CDR3 DNA sequence: TGTGCCAGCAGGCGATCCGGGACAGGGCTGGCCTATGGCTACACCTTC. Encoded protein: CASRRSGTGLAYGYTF.